The rows below give T cell receptor beta chains drawn from one sample of a study of beta chain features in type 1 diabetes. The data were produced by immunoSEQ multiplex PCR, yet TCRdb's version contains in-frame clones alone and is incomplete. The top ten hold approximately 0.086% of the sample, which has a few hundred thousand clones, approximately 16% seen once. The sample consisted of naive CD4+ T cells from blood. The receptors shown here come from a man aged 25 to 45 with type 1 diabetes. Each CDR3 is given with its conserved first and last residue. Each record gives: CDR3 protein, CDR3 DNA, V gene, clone size, D gene, J gene. A D gene is named only where the DNA matches it firmly. Rows give clone size only sometimes, using once, few, many, or a class for an expanded clone.

CDR3 protein: CASSLGEQGYEQYF
CDR3 DNA: TGTGCCAGCAGCTTGGGGGAACAGGGTTACGAGCAGTACTTC
V gene: TRBV5-4
clone size: few
D gene: -
J gene: TRBJ2-7

CDR3 protein: CSGLTGGSNEQYF
CDR3 DNA: TGCAGCGGCCTGACAGGGGGATCAAACGAGCAGTACTTC
V gene: TRBV29-1
clone size: -
D gene: TRBD1
J gene: TRBJ2-7

CDR3 protein: CSVHRDYNEQFF
CDR3 DNA: TGCAGCGTTCACAGGGACTACAATGAGCAGTTCTTC
V gene: TRBV29-1
clone size: few
D gene: -
J gene: TRBJ2-1

CDR3 protein: CASRREPQETQYF
CDR3 DNA: TGTGCCAGCAGAAGGGAGCCCCAAGAGACCCAGTACTTC
V gene: TRBV9
clone size: few
D gene: -
J gene: TRBJ2-5

CDR3 protein: CSVSMGWAPGANVLTF
CDR3 DNA: TGCAGCGTGTCCATGGGCTGGGCGCCTGGGGCCAACGTCCTGACTTTC
V gene: TRBV29-1
clone size: few
D gene: -
J gene: TRBJ2-6

CDR3 protein: CASSFQGRGQPQHF
CDR3 DNA: TGTGCCAGCAGTTTCCAGGGGCGAGGTCAGCCCCAGCATTTT
V gene: TRBV27
clone size: -
D gene: -
J gene: TRBJ1-5

CDR3 protein: CSVEGTSGGGQYF
CDR3 DNA: TGCAGCGTTGAAGGGACTAGCGGGGGAGGGCAGTACTTC
V gene: TRBV29-1
clone size: -
D gene: TRBD2
J gene: TRBJ2-7

CDR3 protein: CASSDSLNTEAFF
CDR3 DNA: TGTGCCAGCAGTGACAGCTTGAACACTGAAGCTTTCTTT
V gene: TRBV2
clone size: few
D gene: -
J gene: TRBJ1-1

CDR3 protein: CASSPGTVVGGYTF
CDR3 DNA: TGTGCCAGCAGCCCCGGGACGGTCGTTGGGGGCTACACCTTC
V gene: TRBV7-3
clone size: -
D gene: -
J gene: TRBJ1-2

CDR3 protein: CASSPLVRDEQFF
CDR3 DNA: TGTGCCAGCTCACCACTCGTCCGGGATGAGCAGTTCTTC
V gene: TRBV18
clone size: few
D gene: -
J gene: TRBJ2-1

CDR3 protein: CASQGAREQYF
CDR3 DNA: TGCGCCAGTCAGGGCGCTAGGGAGCAGTACTTC
V gene: TRBV5-1
clone size: few
D gene: -
J gene: TRBJ2-7

CDR3 protein: CASSASGWAWYF
CDR3 DNA: TGTGCCAGCAGTGCCTCAGGATGGGCTTGGTACTTC
V gene: TRBV25-1
clone size: -
D gene: -
J gene: TRBJ2-7